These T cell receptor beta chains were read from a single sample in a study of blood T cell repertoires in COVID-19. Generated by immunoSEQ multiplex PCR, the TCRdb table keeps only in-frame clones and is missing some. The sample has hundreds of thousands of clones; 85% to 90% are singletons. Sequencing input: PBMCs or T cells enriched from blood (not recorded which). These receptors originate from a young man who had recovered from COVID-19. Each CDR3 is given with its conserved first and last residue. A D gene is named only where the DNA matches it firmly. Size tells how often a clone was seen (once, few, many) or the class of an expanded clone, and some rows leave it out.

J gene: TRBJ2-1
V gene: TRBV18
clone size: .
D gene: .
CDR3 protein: CASSPISGGNEQFF
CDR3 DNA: TGTGCCAGCTCACCAATTAGCGGAGGGAATGAGCAGTTCTTC

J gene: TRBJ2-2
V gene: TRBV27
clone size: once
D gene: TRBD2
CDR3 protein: CASSLLAGVAGELFF
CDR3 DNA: TGTGCCAGCAGTTTGCTAGCGGGAGTTGCGGGGGAGCTGTTTTTT

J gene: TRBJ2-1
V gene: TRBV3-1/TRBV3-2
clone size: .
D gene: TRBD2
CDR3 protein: CASTRTGGNEQFF
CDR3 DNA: TGTGCCAGCACCAGAACGGGGGGGAATGAGCAGTTCTTC

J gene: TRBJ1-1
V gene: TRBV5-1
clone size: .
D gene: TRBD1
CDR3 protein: CASSSGQGSGEAFF
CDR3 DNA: TGCGCCAGCAGCTCGGGACAGGGGTCGGGTGAAGCTTTCTTT

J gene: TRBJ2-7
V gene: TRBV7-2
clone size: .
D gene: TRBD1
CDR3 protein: CASSLSGTGVSYEQYF
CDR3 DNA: TGTGCCAGCAGCCTTTCCGGGACAGGGGTCTCCTACGAGCAGTACTTC

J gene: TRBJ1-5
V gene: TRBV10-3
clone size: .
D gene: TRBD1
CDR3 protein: CAISESQGASQPQHF
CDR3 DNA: TGTGCCATCAGTGAGTCGCAGGGGGCATCTCAGCCCCAGCATTTT

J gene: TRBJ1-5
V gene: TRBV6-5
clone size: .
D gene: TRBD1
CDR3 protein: CASSRQGGNQPQHF
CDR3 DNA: TGTGCCAGCAGCCGACAGGGAGGCAATCAGCCCCAGCATTTT

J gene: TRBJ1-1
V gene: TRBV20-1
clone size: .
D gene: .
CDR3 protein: CSAPVETEAFF
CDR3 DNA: TGCAGTGCCCCGGTAGAAACTGAAGCTTTCTTT

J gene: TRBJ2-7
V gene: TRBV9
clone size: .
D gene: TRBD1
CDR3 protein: CASSVGGTGDYEQYF
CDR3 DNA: TGTGCCAGCAGCGTAGGGGGGACAGGGGACTACGAGCAGTACTTC

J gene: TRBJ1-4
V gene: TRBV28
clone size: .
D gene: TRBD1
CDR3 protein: CASSLLGSGQGTEKLFF
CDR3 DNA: TGTGCCAGCAGTTTATTAGGGAGTGGACAGGGTACTGAAAAACTGTTTTTT

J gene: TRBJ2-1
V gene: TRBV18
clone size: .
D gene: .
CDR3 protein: CASSPSTNNEQFF
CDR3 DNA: TGTGCCAGCTCACCCTCTACGAACAATGAGCAGTTCTTC

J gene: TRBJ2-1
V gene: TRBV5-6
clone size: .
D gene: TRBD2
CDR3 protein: CASSLATLGTSGTNEQFF
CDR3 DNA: TGTGCCAGCAGCTTGGCCACCCTCGGGACTAGCGGGACAAATGAGCAGTTCTTC

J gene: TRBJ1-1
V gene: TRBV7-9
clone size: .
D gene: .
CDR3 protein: CASSRSLGSTEAFF
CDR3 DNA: TGTGCCAGCAGTCGTTCTCTGGGGAGCACTGAAGCTTTCTTT

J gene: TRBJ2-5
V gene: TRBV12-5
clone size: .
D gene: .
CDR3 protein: CASATRKETQYF
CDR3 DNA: TGTGCTAGTGCCACCAGAAAGGAGACCCAGTACTTC

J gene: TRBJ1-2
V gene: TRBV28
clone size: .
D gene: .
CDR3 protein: CASSLIIDNYGYTF
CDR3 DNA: TGTGCCAGCAGTTTAATAATAGATAACTATGGCTACACCTTC

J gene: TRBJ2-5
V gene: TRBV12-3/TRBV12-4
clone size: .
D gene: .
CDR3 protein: CASSLSGETQYF
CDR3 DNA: TGTGCCAGCAGTTTATCCGGGGAGACCCAGTACTTC

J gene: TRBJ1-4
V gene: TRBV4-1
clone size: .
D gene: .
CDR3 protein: CASSQTTGSSNEKLFF
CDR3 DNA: TGCGCCAGCAGCCAGACCACAGGGTCTTCTAATGAAAAACTGTTTTTT

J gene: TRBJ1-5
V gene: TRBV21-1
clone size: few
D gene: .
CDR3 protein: CASIQDKLNQPQHF
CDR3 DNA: TGTGCCAGCATTCAAGACAAGCTCAATCAGCCCCAGCATTTT

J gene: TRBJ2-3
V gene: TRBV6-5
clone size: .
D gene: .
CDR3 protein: CASSPLGQEDTQYF
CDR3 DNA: TGTGCCAGCAGTCCCCTGGGCCAAGAAGATACGCAGTATTTT

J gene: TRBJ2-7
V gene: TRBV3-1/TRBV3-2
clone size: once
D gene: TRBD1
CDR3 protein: CASSQSRTGAYEQYF
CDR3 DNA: TGTGCCAGCAGCCAATCTCGGACAGGGGCCTACGAGCAGTACTTC

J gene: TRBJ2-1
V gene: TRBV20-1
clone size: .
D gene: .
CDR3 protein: CSASQIGTPNEQFF
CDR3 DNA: TGCAGTGCTAGTCAAATCGGGACACCCAATGAGCAGTTCTTC

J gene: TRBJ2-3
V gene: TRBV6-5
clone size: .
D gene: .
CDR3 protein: CASSYQTGGELDTQYF
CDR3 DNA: TGTGCCAGCAGTTACCAAACCGGCGGGGAGTTGGATACGCAGTATTTT

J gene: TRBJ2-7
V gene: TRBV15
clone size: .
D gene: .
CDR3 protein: CATSRPGEYEQYF
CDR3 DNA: TGTGCCACCAGTCGTCCGGGAGAATACGAGCAGTACTTC

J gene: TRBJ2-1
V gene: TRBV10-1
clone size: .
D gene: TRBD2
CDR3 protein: CASSEEGLALHEQFF
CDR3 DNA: TGCGCCAGCAGTGAGGAGGGACTAGCGTTGCATGAGCAGTTCTTC

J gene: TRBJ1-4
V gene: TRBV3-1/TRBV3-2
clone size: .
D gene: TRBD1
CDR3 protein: CASSPTGTGSVKLFF
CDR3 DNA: TGTGCCAGCAGCCCTACCGGGACAGGGTCTGTAAAACTGTTTTTT

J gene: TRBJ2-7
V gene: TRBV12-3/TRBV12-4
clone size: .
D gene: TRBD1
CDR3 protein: CASGGQGVHLYF
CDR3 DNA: TGTGCCAGCGGCGGACAGGGTGTTCATCTGTACTTC

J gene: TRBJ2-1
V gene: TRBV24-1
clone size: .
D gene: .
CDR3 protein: CATSDSRVAGFSYNEQFF
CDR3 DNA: TGTGCCACCAGTGATTCGAGGGTAGCCGGCTTCTCCTACAATGAGCAGTTCTTC

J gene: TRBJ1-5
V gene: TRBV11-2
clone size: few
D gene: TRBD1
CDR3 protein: CASSLGTGDSQPQHF
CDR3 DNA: TGTGCCAGCAGCCTAGGTACAGGGGATTCTCAGCCCCAGCATTTT

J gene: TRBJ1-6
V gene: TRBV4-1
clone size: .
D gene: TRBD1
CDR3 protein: CASSRQGAGYNSPLHF
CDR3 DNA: TGCGCCAGCAGTCGACAGGGGGCGGGCTATAATTCACCCCTCCACTTT